These 14 T cell receptor beta chains share one sample of origin, sequenced in a study of blood T cell repertoires in COVID-19. The data were produced by immunoSEQ multiplex PCR, yet TCRdb's version contains in-frame clones alone and is incomplete. The sample lists about 200,000 clones, 88% occurring once. Sequencing input: peripheral blood. The origin of the receptors is a man in his forties with acute or convalescent COVID-19.

The chain combines TRBV9 with TRBJ2-3, with 7 bases lining up with TRBD2. The V gene end was trimmed by 0 bases and the J gene end by 6 bases; junction bases not matched to a gene: 10. Germline V CDR1 and CDR2: SGDLS, YYNGEE. This CDR3 has 16 amino acids. Written as DNA, the CDR3 is TGTGCCAGCAGCGTAGTGGGTAGCGGGTTCCCGGATACGCAGTATTTT. Protein sequence: CASSVVGSGFPDTQYF.

The chain combines TRBV7-2 with TRBJ2-5; D unresolved. Trimming stripped 2 bases from V and 0 bases from J, with 10 bases between. The CDR3 has 15 amino acids. The germline gives CDR1 SGHTA, CDR2 FQGNSA. CDR3 in DNA: TGTGCCAGCAGCTTATTTGGCGGAAACCAAGAGACCCAGTACTTC. Its protein is CASSLFGGNQETQYF.

This clone was seen a few times. DNA of the CDR3: TGTGCCACCTGTTGTCCAGGGACAGAGCTTTCACCCCTCCACTTT. Amino acids: CATCCPGTELSPLHF. V gene TRBV19 combines with J gene TRBJ1-6; TRBD1 agrees at 7 bases. CDR3 length equals 15 residues. Germline V CDR1 and CDR2: LNHDA, SQIVND (reference sequence). The V segment lost 10 bases and the J segment 9 bases; nucleotides outside the gene matches: 15.

V gene TRBV25-1 combines with J gene TRBJ2-3, with D perhaps TRBD1 (5 bases). Germline V lookup: CDR1 MGHDK, CDR2 SYGVNS. V was shortened by 4 bases and J by 0 bases, with 11 bases between the two germline ends. This CDR3 has 15 amino acids. CDR3 nucleotide sequence: TGTGCCAGCAGTGCTCAGCCAGGGAGCACAGATACGCAGTATTTT. This sequence encodes CASSAQPGSTDTQYF. The full variable domain, its missing parts supplied by reference TRBV25-1 and TRBJ2-3, is EADIYQTPRYLVIGTGKKITLECSQTMGHDKMYWYQQDPGMELHLIHYSYGVNSTEKGDLSSESTVSRIRTEHFPLTLESARPSHTSQYLCASSAQPGSTDTQYFGPGTRLTVL.

The chain combines TRBV27 with TRBJ1-4; the D gene is possibly TRBD1 (5 bases). The CDR3 covers 15 residues. Trimming left V 7 bases short and J 3 bases short, with 15 bases between. Per germline, CDR1 MNHEY and CDR2 SMNVEV (reference sequence). CDR3 protein: CASTSLRAANEKLFF. CDR3 nucleotides: TGTGCCAGCACCTCCCTCAGGGCGGCTAATGAAAAACTGTTTTTT.

The chain recombines TRBV20-1 with TRBJ1-3; possible D gene TRBD1, 5 bases. The germline CDR1 and CDR2 sequences are DFQATT and SNEGSKA (reference sequence). Trimming took off 3 bases at V and 2 bases at J, with 8 bases between the two ends. The CDR3 length is 13 residues. CDR3: CSASRQTGNTIYF. The CDR3 bases are TGCAGTGCTAGTAGACAGACTGGAAACACCATATATTTT.

The chain combines TRBV5-1 with TRBJ2-3, with 8 nucleotides matching TRBD1. Germline CDR1 SGHRS, CDR2 YFSETQ. The CDR3 sequence is 16 residues long. Unmatched junction bases numbered 11, after V lost 6 bases and J lost 2 bases. CDR3 residues: CASNFRGRRFTDTQYF. The CDR3 DNA is TGCGCCAGCAACTTCAGGGGGCGCCGGTTCACAGATACGCAGTATTTT.

The rearrangement uses TRBV30 and TRBJ1-3, with D uncertain. V shed 1 base and J shed 0 bases, with 13 bases lying between them. CDR1 is GTSNPN, CDR2 SVGIG, per germline (reference sequence). The CDR3 covers 16 residues. CDR3 sequence: CAWSERIRVSGNTIYF. The CDR3 DNA reads TGTGCCTGGAGTGAAAGGATCCGGGTCTCTGGAAACACCATATATTTT.

The rearrangement uses TRBV13 and TRBJ1-5; D may be TRBD1 (5 bases). This CDR3 is 15 amino acids long. From germline, CDR1 is PRHDT and CDR2 FYEKMQ (reference sequence). The V end was cut by 3 bases, the J end by 6 bases, with 15 bases between. The CDR3 bases are TGTGCCAGCAGCTTCGGGGGTCGCAGAGGTCAGCCCCAGCATTTT. Its translation: CASSFGGRRGQPQHF.

The chain employs TRBV6-6 and TRBJ2-7, with D perhaps TRBD1 (6 bases). The germline V gene encodes CDR1 MNHNY and CDR2 SVGAGI (reference sequence). The CDR3 covers 14 residues. V shed 0 bases and J shed 5 bases, with 11 bases lying between them. CDR3 amino acids: CASSYSTGANEQYF. The CDR3 DNA reads TGTGCCAGCAGTTACTCGACAGGCGCAAACGAGCAGTACTTC.

This chain uses TRBV13 with TRBJ2-7, with TRBD2 matching over 9 bases. Per germline, CDR1 PRHDT and CDR2 FYEKMQ (reference sequence). The junction had 4 bases not matched to a gene; V was cut back by 1 base and J by 3 bases. The CDR3 length is 15 residues. CDR3 in amino acids: CASSLASRGGYEQYF. As DNA, the CDR3 is TGTGCCAGCAGCTTAGCATCGCGGGGGGGCTACGAGCAGTACTTC.

This clone was observed a single time. V and J are TRBV10-2 and TRBJ2-2; D may be TRBD2 (6 bases). From germline, CDR1 is WSHSY and CDR2 SAAADI. This CDR3 region has 14 residues. Trimming pared 8 bases from V and 2 bases from J, leaving 12 bases between. The CDR3 loop is CASLTRLNTGELFF. The DNA for the CDR3 is TGCGCCAGCCTGACTAGACTAAACACCGGGGAGCTGTTTTTT.

The chain employs TRBV7-2 and TRBJ1-2, with TRBD1 matching over 8 bases. Germline V gene data show CDR1 as SGHTA and CDR2 as FQGNSA. Unmatched junction bases numbered 4, after V lost 5 bases and J lost 2 bases. CDR3 length equals 14 residues. The CDR3 reads CASSQGAVNYGYTF. CDR3 bases: TGTGCCAGCAGCCAGGGGGCAGTGAACTATGGCTACACCTTC.

The sample holds one count of this clone. This CDR3 is CASLAGGRETQYF. CDR3 DNA: TGTGCCAGCTTAGCGGGGGGTCGGGAGACCCAGTACTTC. The chain links TRBV12-3 or TRBV12-4 to TRBJ2-5, with 10 nucleotides matching TRBD2. CDR3 length: 13 residues. The V and J ends lost 8 bases and 5 bases, in that order; junction bases with no gene match: 5.